Here is one T cell receptor beta chain with its context. Its specificity is unknown. V was shortened by 10 bases and J by 0 bases, with 13 bases between the two germline ends. Germline CDR1 reads SEHNR; CDR2 reads FQNEAQ (reference sequence). The CDR3 runs to 13 residues. The entry originates in a study of identifying expanded T cells in peripheral blood. Study-level results: Differentially abundant clones: about 1.1 between replicates, about 15 at around 14 days, 18 to 20 at four. Across healthy donors, higher total template counts meant significantly greater approximately two-week count variance.

Assay: immunoSEQ multiplex PCR; the TCRdb copy retains only in-frame clones and omits some. The sample includes 95,000 to 150,000 clones, roughly 82% of them seen just once. Collection occurred without any documented infections or immune events in donors. The receptor was isolated from a person aged 18 to 75 in good health. The gene calls are TRBV7-9 and TRBJ2-7, with D maybe TRBD2 (6 bases). Sequences were obtained from blood. CDR3 region: CATEFGGSYEQYF. The CDR3 DNA reads TGTGCCACTGAATTCGGGGGCTCCTACGAGCAGTACTTC.